This is a list of T cell receptor beta chains from one sample in a study of shared clonotypes between healthy human individuals. The assay was immunoSEQ multiplex PCR, and TCRdb's table has in-frame clones only and misses some. The table includes about 2 million clones, 95% detected once. The specimen sequenced was naive CD4+ T cells sorted from blood. Every receptor here comes from a young man in good health. Each CDR3 is given without its conserved first and last residue. Rows may omit the clone size; those that give it use once, few, many or a size class.

v_gene: TRBV9
abundance: NA
j_gene: TRBJ2-7
CDR3aa: ASSVATGATSYEQY

v_gene: TRBV28
abundance: NA
j_gene: TRBJ2-2
CDR3aa: ASSVTGTSRTGELF

v_gene: TRBV11-3
abundance: NA
j_gene: TRBJ2-7
CDR3aa: ASSRTGPAGSYEQY

v_gene: TRBV6-6
abundance: NA
j_gene: TRBJ2-7
CDR3aa: ASSYPDRVPS

v_gene: TRBV5-1
abundance: NA
j_gene: TRBJ2-3
CDR3aa: ASSLLTATDTQY

v_gene: TRBV4-3
abundance: NA
j_gene: TRBJ2-1
CDR3aa: ASSPRASGALSSYNEQF

v_gene: TRBV5-1
abundance: NA
j_gene: TRBJ2-7
CDR3aa: ASSLWTSDSYEQY

v_gene: TRBV4-3
abundance: NA
j_gene: TRBJ2-7
CDR3aa: ASSRGTGNEQY

v_gene: TRBV4-1
abundance: NA
j_gene: TRBJ1-5
CDR3aa: ASSQDQFSNQPQH

v_gene: TRBV5-5
abundance: NA
j_gene: TRBJ2-1
CDR3aa: ASSLVGIVSNEQF

v_gene: TRBV5-1
abundance: NA
j_gene: TRBJ2-5
CDR3aa: ASSLNEALETQY

v_gene: TRBV29-1
abundance: NA
j_gene: TRBJ2-7
CDR3aa: SVVAGEQY

v_gene: TRBV7-2
abundance: NA
j_gene: TRBJ2-7
CDR3aa: ASSLVQGDYEQY

v_gene: TRBV18
abundance: NA
j_gene: TRBJ1-1
CDR3aa: ASSPDSMNTEAF

v_gene: TRBV14
abundance: NA
j_gene: TRBJ1-3
CDR3aa: ASSHPVRASSGNTIY

v_gene: TRBV13
abundance: NA
j_gene: TRBJ1-2
CDR3aa: ASSLGQRYGYT

v_gene: TRBV27
abundance: NA
j_gene: TRBJ1-5
CDR3aa: ASSLSPAHGQPQH

v_gene: TRBV2
abundance: NA
j_gene: TRBJ2-2
CDR3aa: ASSEGGVGTGELF

v_gene: TRBV10-3
abundance: NA
j_gene: TRBJ1-5
CDR3aa: AISEGAGKGSNQPQH

v_gene: TRBV5-1
abundance: once
j_gene: TRBJ2-5
CDR3aa: ASSLSGAGSETQY

v_gene: TRBV19
abundance: NA
j_gene: TRBJ1-5
CDR3aa: ASSAGRTQH

v_gene: TRBV18
abundance: NA
j_gene: TRBJ2-1
CDR3aa: ASSPTGGGSSYNEQF

v_gene: TRBV18
abundance: NA
j_gene: TRBJ2-1
CDR3aa: ASSPSAGAAYEQF

v_gene: TRBV7-9
abundance: NA
j_gene: TRBJ2-7
CDR3aa: ASSSFLAGDGKAYEQY

v_gene: TRBV10-2
abundance: once
j_gene: TRBJ2-3
CDR3aa: ASSEMGGTQY

v_gene: TRBV7-2
abundance: NA
j_gene: TRBJ2-2
CDR3aa: ASSFDHTGELF

v_gene: TRBV11-3
abundance: NA
j_gene: TRBJ2-3
CDR3aa: ASSLRRGLIDTQY

v_gene: TRBV28
abundance: NA
j_gene: TRBJ1-2
CDR3aa: ASSLGTGGLGYT

v_gene: TRBV18
abundance: NA
j_gene: TRBJ2-7
CDR3aa: ASSPGMGYEQY

v_gene: TRBV11-3
abundance: NA
j_gene: TRBJ2-7
CDR3aa: ASSFGLAGEQY

v_gene: TRBV19
abundance: NA
j_gene: TRBJ2-5
CDR3aa: ASSTGTSGGLKTQY

v_gene: TRBV29-1
abundance: many
j_gene: TRBJ1-1
CDR3aa: SVGQRNTEAF

v_gene: TRBV5-1
abundance: NA
j_gene: TRBJ2-2
CDR3aa: ASSLEVGELF

v_gene: TRBV10-1
abundance: NA
j_gene: TRBJ2-7
CDR3aa: ASSRDRSSGEQY

v_gene: TRBV7-9
abundance: NA
j_gene: TRBJ1-1
CDR3aa: ASSSGGTLNTEAF

v_gene: TRBV6-1
abundance: NA
j_gene: TRBJ1-2
CDR3aa: ASTSQSGGYT

v_gene: TRBV19
abundance: NA
j_gene: TRBJ2-7
CDR3aa: ASSIGRVYEQY

v_gene: TRBV4-1
abundance: NA
j_gene: TRBJ1-4
CDR3aa: ASSQGPRDSGKLF

v_gene: TRBV18
abundance: NA
j_gene: TRBJ2-5
CDR3aa: ASSPGGETQY

v_gene: TRBV28
abundance: NA
j_gene: TRBJ1-4
CDR3aa: ASSSALEATNEKLF

v_gene: TRBV5-1
abundance: NA
j_gene: TRBJ2-4
CDR3aa: ASSLGLTDLAKNIQY

v_gene: TRBV4-1
abundance: NA
j_gene: TRBJ2-5
CDR3aa: ASSQEGTPRQY

v_gene: TRBV5-6
abundance: NA
j_gene: TRBJ2-1
CDR3aa: ASSFHGLEQF

v_gene: TRBV5-1
abundance: NA
j_gene: TRBJ2-2
CDR3aa: ASSSLRAGPGELF

v_gene: TRBV6-1
abundance: NA
j_gene: TRBJ2-2
CDR3aa: ASRTGGTGELF

v_gene: TRBV28
abundance: NA
j_gene: TRBJ1-3
CDR3aa: ASSLSTFTGNTIY

v_gene: TRBV29-1
abundance: NA
j_gene: TRBJ2-5
CDR3aa: SVDFRTASQETQY

v_gene: TRBV10-1
abundance: NA
j_gene: TRBJ2-7
CDR3aa: ASSPQGSYEQY

v_gene: TRBV18
abundance: NA
j_gene: TRBJ2-5
CDR3aa: ASSPPGGGQYTQY

v_gene: TRBV29-1
abundance: NA
j_gene: TRBJ2-7
CDR3aa: SVRGIGAAYEQY

v_gene: TRBV9
abundance: many
j_gene: TRBJ2-3
CDR3aa: ASSRLRDTQY

v_gene: TRBV28
abundance: NA
j_gene: TRBJ1-5
CDR3aa: ASSLEGRDQPQH

v_gene: TRBV10-3
abundance: once
j_gene: TRBJ2-3
CDR3aa: AISTSTDTQY

v_gene: TRBV27
abundance: NA
j_gene: TRBJ2-5
CDR3aa: ASSLGTRGFPQY

v_gene: TRBV18
abundance: NA
j_gene: TRBJ2-7
CDR3aa: ASSPPVRGDEQY

v_gene: TRBV4-1
abundance: NA
j_gene: TRBJ2-7
CDR3aa: ASSQGVLGYEQY

v_gene: TRBV30
abundance: few
j_gene: TRBJ2-3
CDR3aa: AGAGGYTGTQY

v_gene: TRBV7-8
abundance: NA
j_gene: TRBJ1-1
CDR3aa: ASSFPRDRGPEAF

v_gene: TRBV7-6
abundance: once
j_gene: TRBJ2-3
CDR3aa: ASNPTGNTDTQY